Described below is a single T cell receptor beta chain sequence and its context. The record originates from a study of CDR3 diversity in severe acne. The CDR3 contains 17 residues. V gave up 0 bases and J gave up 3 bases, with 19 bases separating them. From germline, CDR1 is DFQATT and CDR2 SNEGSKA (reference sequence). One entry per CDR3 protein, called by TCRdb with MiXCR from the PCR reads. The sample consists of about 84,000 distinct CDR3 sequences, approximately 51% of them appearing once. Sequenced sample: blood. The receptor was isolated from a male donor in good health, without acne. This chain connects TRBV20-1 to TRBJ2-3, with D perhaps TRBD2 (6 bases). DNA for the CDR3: TGCAGTGCTAGAGAACGGGAGAGCCAGTCTCGGACAGATACGCAGTATTTT. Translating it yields CSARERESQSRTDTQYF.